Presented here are 28 T cell receptor beta chains from one specimen sequenced in a study of graft-versus-host responses after intestinal transplantation (dated by TCRdb to the early 2020s). Library preparation was by the immunoSEQ multiplex PCR assay. TCRdb holds this immuneACCESS table with in-frame rearrangements only. Some clones are missing; in checked studies, unresolved V genes explain under half, and the rest has no known cause. This sample is represented by about 10,000 clones; under 40% of them were singletons. The ten largest clones capture about 13% of the sample. What this sample's time point label stands for: cells obtained before transplantation from donor or recipient. In the mixed lymphocyte reactions, approximately 200,000 CFSE-labeled pre-transplant responders were plated with approximately 200,000 irradiated violet-dye-labeled stimulators and cultured for 5 to 6 days. Sequenced here: alloreactive CD8+ T cells from a mixed lymphocyte reaction culture, sampled before intestinal transplant. What the cell subset or site label conveys for this sample: CFSE-low proliferating T cells sorted from approximately 6-day pre-transplant mixed lymphocyte reaction (GvH or HvG direction). The receptors come from a human patient who received an intestinal transplant.

This rearrangement joins TRBV10-3 to TRBJ2-2; TRBD1 is a possible D gene (5 bases). CDR3 length equals 17 residues. Per germline, CDR1 ENHRY and CDR2 SYGVKD. V lost 5 bases and J lost 8, with 24 bases in between. Here the CDR3 reads CAISLTLYRQKMGELFF. CDR3 nucleotides: TGTGCCATCAGTCTCACCCTATACAGACAGAAAATGGGGGAGCTGTTTTTT.

This clone was seen only a few times. The gene calls are TRBV11-2 and TRBJ2-7; the match to TRBD2 covers 7 bases. CDR3 size: 16 residues. CDR1 and CDR2 (germline): SGHAT, FQNNGV. The J segment lost 0 bases and the V segment lost 3 bases, leaving 8 bases of the junction unmatched. Here the CDR3 DNA reads TGTGCCAGCAGCTTTAGGGTTCGGGGGGACTCCTACGAGCAGTACTTC. Amino acids: CASSFRVRGDSYEQYF.

The chain combines TRBV6-5 with TRBJ1-2; D uncertain. The CDR3 consists of 13 residues. V gave up 6 bases and J gave up 5 bases, with 13 bases separating them. CDR1 is MNHEY, CDR2 SVGAGI, per germline. DNA of the CDR3: TGTGCCAGCAGCCCAGGAACCCTTTATGGCTACACCTTC. Protein sequence: CASSPGTLYGYTF.

The J gene is TRBJ2-1, the V gene TRBV9; 8 positions agree with TRBD2. Germline lookup yields CDR1 SGDLS and CDR2 YYNGEE. The CDR3 extends over 15 amino acids. Germline trimming cut 3 bases from V and 5 bases from J; bases unmatched to any gene: 7. The CDR3 sequence: CASSAPSGRDNEQFF. CDR3 in DNA: TGTGCCAGCAGCGCGCCTAGCGGGCGGGACAATGAGCAGTTCTTC.

The V and J genes are TRBV27 and TRBJ2-1; D is possibly TRBD2 (5 bases). The V gene's germline CDR1 is MNHEY and CDR2 SMNVEV (reference sequence). Between the trimmed V and J ends, which lost 2 bases and 7 bases, there was a span of 9 bases. This CDR3 is 13 amino acids long. Here the CDR3 reads CASSLARRNEQFF. The CDR3 DNA sequence: TGTGCCAGCAGTTTAGCTAGGAGGAATGAGCAGTTCTTC.

The rearrangement links TRBV4-2 to TRBJ2-3; tentatively, D is TRBD2 (8 bases). Trimming took off 0 bases at V and 6 bases at J, with 16 bases between the two ends. The CDR3 sequence is 16 residues long. Germline V gene data show CDR1 as LGHNA and CDR2 as YNFKEQ. The CDR3 nucleotides read TGTGCCAGCAGCCAAGAACGGGAGGGGGCGATGGATACGCAGTATTTT. Its translation: CASSQEREGAMDTQYF.

This clone appeared a few times. The chain combines TRBV13 with TRBJ2-7; possibly TRBD1 for D (5 bases). This CDR3 comprises 14 residues. The germline gives CDR1 PRHDT, CDR2 FYEKMQ (reference sequence). V gave up 2 bases and J gave up 2 bases, with 10 bases separating them. CDR3 sequence (DNA): TGTGCCAGCAGCTTAAGGGGTAAGGCCTACGAGCAGTACTTC. Translating gives CASSLRGKAYEQYF.

This clone was seen only a few times. This chain joins TRBV7-6 and TRBJ1-1; D gene uncertain. This CDR3 contains 15 residues. Germline V gives CDR1 SGHVS, CDR2 FNYEAQ. V lost 0 bases and J 7 bases, leaving 15 bases between the germline ends. As DNA, the CDR3 is TGTGCCAGCAGCTTAGCGAATCTGGGAGGAGGTGAAGCTTTCTTT. Its translation is CASSLANLGGGEAFF. The full variable domain, with the rest looked up from reference TRBV7-6 and TRBJ1-1, is GAGVSQSPRYKVTKRGQDVALRCDPISGHVSLYWYRQALGQGPEFLTYFNYEAQQDKSGLPNDRFSAERPEGSISTLTIQRTEQRDSAMYRCASSLANLGGGEAFFGQGTRLTVV.

This chain links TRBV28 with TRBJ1-4, with 7 bases matching TRBD1. The CDR3 spans 17 residues. Trimming at V came to 5 bases and at J to 2 bases, leaving 11 bases not matched to a gene. Germline values: CDR1 MDHEN, CDR2 SYDVKM. CDR3 amino acids: CASSPTGTVGTNEKLFF. The DNA for the CDR3 is TGTGCCAGCAGTCCAACAGGGACAGTAGGGACTAATGAAAAACTGTTTTTT.

The chain employs TRBV27 and TRBJ2-7, with 15 bases identical to TRBD2. This CDR3 comprises 15 residues. Germline V gene lookup returns CDR1 MNHEY and CDR2 SMNVEV (reference sequence). The ends lost 5 bases at V and 5 bases at J; junction bases unmatched: 4. The chain's CDR3 is CASSLGTSGRNEQYF. CDR3 coding DNA: TGTGCCAGCAGTCTTGGGACTAGCGGGAGGAACGAGCAGTACTTC.

The chain has TRBV4-1 and TRBJ2-2; TRBD1 might be the D (6 bases). The CDR3 sequence is 16 residues long. Germline V gene data show CDR1 as MGHRA and CDR2 as YSYEKL. The V end was cut by 4 bases, the J end by 2 bases, with 14 bases between. CDR3 nucleotide sequence: TGCGCCAGCAGCCCCCTCGGACAGACTAACACCGGGGAGCTGTTTTTT. It codes for CASSPLGQTNTGELFF.

This clone was picked up a small number of times. The chain couples TRBV2 to TRBJ2-3; tentatively, D is TRBD2 (7 bases). Germline CDR1 SNHLY, CDR2 FYNNEI. The CDR3 length is 15 residues. Trimming took off 5 bases at V and 5 bases at J, with 17 bases between the two ends. DNA for the CDR3: TGTGCCAGCAGTTCCCCCGGGGGGCTAGGAGATACGCAGTATTTT. Protein sequence: CASSSPGGLGDTQYF.

The rearrangement links TRBV18 to TRBJ2-1, with a possible D match to TRBD2 (5 bases). There are 14 residues in the CDR3. Deletions cut 5 bases from V and 9 bases from J, with 17 bases between. The V gene's germline CDR1 is KGHSH and CDR2 LQKENI. The CDR3 DNA reads as TGTGCCAGCTCATCCCGGACCCTAAGCGGTGAGCAGTTCTTC. Translation: CASSSRTLSGEQFF.

The chain has TRBV19 and TRBJ2-1, with 9 nucleotides matching TRBD2. This CDR3 comprises 15 residues. J gave up 9 bases and V 1 base, and 7 bases lay outside the gene matches. CDR1 and CDR2 (germline): LNHDA, SQIVND (reference sequence). This CDR3 is CASSIAAGGPGEQFF. As DNA, the CDR3 is TGTGCCAGTAGTATAGCGGCGGGGGGGCCCGGTGAGCAGTTCTTC.

The chain recombines TRBV14 with TRBJ2-5, with 11 bases fitting TRBD2. Germline V lookup: CDR1 SGHDN, CDR2 FVKESK. The CDR3 length is 16 residues. The V and J ends lost 4 bases and 5 bases, in that order; junction bases with no gene match: 9. CDR3 loop: CASSPLAGGLRETQYF. The CDR3 coding sequence is TGTGCCAGCAGCCCCTTAGCGGGAGGGCTCCGGGAGACCCAGTACTTC.

V usage is TRBV6-1 and J usage is TRBJ2-2; 8 nucleotides align to TRBD1. The CDR3 is made up of 14 amino acids. Germline V gives CDR1 MNHNS, CDR2 SASEGT. J gave up 5 bases and V 8 bases, and 7 bases lay outside the gene matches. In DNA, the CDR3 is TGTGCCAGCGCCGGACAGGGAGAGACCGGGGAGCTGTTTTTT. Its protein product is CASAGQGETGELFF.

The chain joins TRBV4-1 to TRBJ2-4, with 8 bases lining up with TRBD1. The CDR3 contains 15 residues. In germline, CDR1 is MGHRA, CDR2 YSYEKL. V was pared by 3 bases and J by 6 bases, with 7 bases of the junction left unmatched. The DNA for the CDR3 is TGCGCCAGCAGCCATGTAGAAGGGACAGGAAACATTCAGTACTTC. Its translation: CASSHVEGTGNIQYF.

The sample holds a few counts of this clone. The rearrangement uses TRBV9 and TRBJ2-1; the match to TRBD2 covers 14 bases. V lost 3 bases, J lost 2 bases, and 10 bases stayed unmatched. The CDR3 runs 19 residues. Germline V gene lookup returns CDR1 SGDLS and CDR2 YYNGEE. CDR3: CASSGSGLAGVVPYNEQFF. The CDR3 DNA sequence: TGTGCCAGCAGCGGGTCGGGACTAGCGGGAGTAGTCCCCTACAATGAGCAGTTCTTC.

This clone was picked up one time. This chain links TRBV13 with TRBJ2-7; TRBD1 aligns across 8 bases. Germline CDR1 PRHDT, CDR2 FYEKMQ (reference sequence). The V and J ends lost 3 bases and 4 bases, in that order; junction bases with no gene match: 5. The CDR3 covers 14 residues. CDR3 DNA: TGTGCCAGCAGCTTGGGAACAGGGGGATACGAGCAGTACTTC. Translating it yields CASSLGTGGYEQYF.

This clone was observed a few times. V gene TRBV4-1 combines with J gene TRBJ1-2; D is ambiguous. Between the trimmed V and J ends, which lost 1 base and 5 bases, there was a span of 23 bases. This CDR3 is built from 18 residues. Germline assignment: CDR1 MGHRA and CDR2 YSYEKL. The CDR3 spells CASSQVMFSYLAPYGYTF. For the CDR3, the DNA is TGCGCCAGCAGCCAAGTCATGTTCTCATACTTAGCGCCTTATGGCTACACCTTC.

The CDR3 reads CSVVVGDTRYTEAFF. Here the CDR3 DNA reads TGCAGCGTTGTGGTTGGGGACACACGATACACTGAAGCTTTCTTT. J is TRBJ1-1 and V is TRBV29-1, with D perhaps matching TRBD1 (6 bases). The CDR3 is 15 amino acids. Trimming took 4 bases from V and 3 from J, leaving 18 bases between them. Germline-derived CDR1 and CDR2 are SQVTM and ANQGSEA.

This clone rates as medium-sized (0.01 to 0.1%). In DNA form, the CDR3 reads TGCAGCGCCAGGACAGGGTCCTACTATGGCTACACCTTC. This encodes CSARTGSYYGYTF. The J gene is TRBJ1-2, the V gene TRBV29-1, with 8 nucleotides matching TRBD1. CDR3 length: 13 amino acids. V shed 7 bases, J shed 3 bases, and the junction held 7 bases outside the gene matches. CDR1 and CDR2 (germline): SQVTM, ANQGSEA.

The chain is built from TRBV21-1 and TRBJ1-3. TRBV21-1 is designated a pseudogene. The CDR3 is 17 amino acids. This CDR3 is CASRRTIATTARNTIYF. The CDR3 nucleotides are TGTGCCAGCAGGCGCACGATAGCTACAACCGCACGAAACACCATATATTTT.

By share of the sample, this clone is medium-sized (0.01 to 0.1%). This chain joins TRBV4-1 and TRBJ2-7, with unresolved D. Between the trimmed V and J ends, which lost 3 bases and 1 base, there was a span of 7 bases. The CDR3 runs to 13 residues. CDR1 and CDR2 (germline): MGHRA, YSYEKL. The CDR3 region has the DNA TGCGCCAGCAGCCAGACTGCATCCTACGAGCAGTACTTC. Its translation: CASSQTASYEQYF.

This clone qualifies as medium-sized. The V gene is TRBV4-1, the J gene TRBJ1-4; 12 bases align to TRBD1. CDR3 length equals 15 residues. The trim removed 2 bases at V and 11 bases at J, leaving 6 bases unmatched. Germline loops: CDR1 MGHRA, CDR2 YSYEKL. The CDR3 coding sequence is TGCGCCAGCAGCCAAAGGGGACAGGGGGCCCAGAAACTGTTTTTT. It encodes CASSQRGQGAQKLFF.

This chain connects TRBV2 to TRBJ1-1; 7 nucleotides line up with TRBD1. The CDR3 spans 15 residues. Germline-derived CDR1 and CDR2 are SNHLY and FYNNEI. J gave up 1 base and V 0 bases, and 2 bases lay outside the gene matches. CDR3 loop: CASSEATGQNTEAFF. In DNA, the CDR3 is TGTGCCAGCAGTGAAGCGACAGGGCAGAACACTGAAGCTTTCTTT. The whole variable domain, remainder taken from reference TRBV2 and TRBJ1-1, is EPEVTQTPSHQVTQMGQEVILRCVPISNHLYFYWYRQILGQKVEFLVSFYNNEISEKSEIFDDQFSVERPDGSNFTLKIRSTKLEDSAMYFCASSEATGQNTEAFFGQGTRLTVV.

J is TRBJ2-1 and V is TRBV7-9, with 7 bases that match TRBD2. V dropped 5 bases and J dropped 9; count of bases not matched to a gene: 22. CDR3 length: 18 residues. Per germline, CDR1 SEHNR and CDR2 FQNEAQ (reference sequence). The CDR3 here is CASSDIGAGLVRVGEQFF. The CDR3 DNA is TGTGCCAGCAGCGACATAGGAGCGGGACTGGTCCGGGTGGGTGAGCAGTTCTTC.

The chain links TRBV2 to TRBJ2-7, with TRBD1 as a possible D gene (5 bases). V was pared by 4 bases and J by 3 bases, with 7 bases between. Germline V gene sequence: CDR1 SNHLY, CDR2 FYNNEI. The CDR3 sequence is 12 residues long. The CDR3 region is CASSGQSYEQYF. The CDR3 DNA is TGTGCCAGCAGTGGACAGAGCTACGAGCAGTACTTC.